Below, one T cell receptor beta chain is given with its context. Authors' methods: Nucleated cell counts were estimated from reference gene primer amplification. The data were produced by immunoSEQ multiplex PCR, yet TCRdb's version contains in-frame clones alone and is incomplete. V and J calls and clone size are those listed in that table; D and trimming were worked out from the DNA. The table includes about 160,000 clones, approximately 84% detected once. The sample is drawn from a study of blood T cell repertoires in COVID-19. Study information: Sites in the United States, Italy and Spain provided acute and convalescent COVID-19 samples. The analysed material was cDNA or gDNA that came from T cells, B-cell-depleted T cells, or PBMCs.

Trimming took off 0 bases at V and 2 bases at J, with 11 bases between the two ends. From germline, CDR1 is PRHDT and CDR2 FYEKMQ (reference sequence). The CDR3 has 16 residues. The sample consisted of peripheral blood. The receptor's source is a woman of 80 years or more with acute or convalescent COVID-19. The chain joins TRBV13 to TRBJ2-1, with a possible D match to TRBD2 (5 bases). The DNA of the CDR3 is TGTGCCAGCAGCTTAGGGAGGGCATTCACCTACAATGAGCAGTTCTTC. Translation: CASSLGRAFTYNEQFF.